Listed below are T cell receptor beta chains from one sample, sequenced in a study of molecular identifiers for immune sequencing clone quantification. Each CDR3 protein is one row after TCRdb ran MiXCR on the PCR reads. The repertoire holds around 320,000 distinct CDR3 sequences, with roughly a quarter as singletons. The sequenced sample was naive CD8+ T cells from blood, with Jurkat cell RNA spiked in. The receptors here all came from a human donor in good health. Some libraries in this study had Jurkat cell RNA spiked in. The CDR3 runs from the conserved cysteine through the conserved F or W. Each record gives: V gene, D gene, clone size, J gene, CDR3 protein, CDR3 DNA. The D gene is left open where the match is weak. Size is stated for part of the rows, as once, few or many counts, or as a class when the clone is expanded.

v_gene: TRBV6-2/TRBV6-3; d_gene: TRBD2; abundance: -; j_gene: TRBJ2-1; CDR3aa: CASSYERGPDNEQFF; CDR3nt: TGTGCCAGCAGTTACGAGCGGGGACCCGATAATGAGCAGTTCTTC
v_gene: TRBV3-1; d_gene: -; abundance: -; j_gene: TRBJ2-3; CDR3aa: CASSLDTESTDTQYF; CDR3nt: TGTGCCAGCAGCCTAGACACGGAGTCCACAGATACGCAGTATTTT
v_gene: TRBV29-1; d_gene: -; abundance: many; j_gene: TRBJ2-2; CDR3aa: CSVEEGGIAGELFF; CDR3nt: TGCAGCGTTGAAGAGGGCGGGATAGCCGGGGAGCTGTTTTTT
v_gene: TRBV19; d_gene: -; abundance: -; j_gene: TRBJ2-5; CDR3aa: CASSPGAGQYF; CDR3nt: TGTGCCAGTAGCCCGGGGGCGGGGCAGTACTTC
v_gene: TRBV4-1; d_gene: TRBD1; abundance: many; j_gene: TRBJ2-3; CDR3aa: CASSQGQGVTDTQYF; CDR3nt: TGCGCCAGCAGCCAGGGGCAGGGGGTCACAGATACGCAGTATTTT
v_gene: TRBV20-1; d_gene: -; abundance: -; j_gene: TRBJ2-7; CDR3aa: CSVRGPAPYELYF; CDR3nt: TGCAGTGTCAGGGGACCAGCTCCGTACGAGCTGTACTTC
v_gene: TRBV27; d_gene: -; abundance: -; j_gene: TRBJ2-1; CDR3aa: CASTGGFNEQFF; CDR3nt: TGTGCCAGCACTGGAGGGTTCAATGAGCAGTTCTTC
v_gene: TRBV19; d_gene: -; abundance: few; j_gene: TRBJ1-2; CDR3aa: CASSHTFDARYGYTF; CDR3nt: TGTGCCAGTAGTCATACGTTTGATGCTCGCTATGGCTACACCTTC
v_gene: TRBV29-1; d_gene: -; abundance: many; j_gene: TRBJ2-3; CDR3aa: CSVEAGTRRNTDTQYF; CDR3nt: TGCAGCGTTGAAGCCGGGACTCGGAGAAACACAGATACGCAGTATTTT
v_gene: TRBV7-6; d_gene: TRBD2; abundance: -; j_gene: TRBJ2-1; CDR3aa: CASSFTGLGNEQFF; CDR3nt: TGTGCCAGCAGCTTCACGGGACTAGGGAATGAGCAGTTCTTC
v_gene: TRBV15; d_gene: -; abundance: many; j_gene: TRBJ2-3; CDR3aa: CATDEGTVTDTQYF; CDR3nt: TGTGCCACCGATGAGGGGACTGTCACAGATACGCAGTATTTT
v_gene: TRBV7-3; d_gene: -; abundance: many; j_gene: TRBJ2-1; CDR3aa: CASSHRDNEQFF; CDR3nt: TGTGCCAGCAGCCACAGGGACAATGAGCAGTTCTTC
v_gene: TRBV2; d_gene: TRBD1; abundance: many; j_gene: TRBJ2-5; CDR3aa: CASNMDRGRFGETQYF; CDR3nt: TGTGCCAGCAACATGGACAGGGGCCGCTTTGGGGAGACCCAGTACTTC
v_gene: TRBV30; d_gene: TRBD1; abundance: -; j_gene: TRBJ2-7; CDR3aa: CAWSGFETGDPYEQYF; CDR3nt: TGTGCCTGGAGTGGTTTTGAGACAGGGGATCCCTACGAGCAGTACTTC
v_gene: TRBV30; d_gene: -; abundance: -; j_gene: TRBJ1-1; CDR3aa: CAWSQASEAFF; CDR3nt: TGTGCCTGGAGTCAGGCCAGTGAAGCTTTCTTT
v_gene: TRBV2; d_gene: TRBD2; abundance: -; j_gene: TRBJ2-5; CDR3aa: CASSDEMGLAGLETQYF; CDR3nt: TGTGCCAGCAGTGATGAAATGGGACTAGCGGGCTTAGAGACCCAGTACTTC
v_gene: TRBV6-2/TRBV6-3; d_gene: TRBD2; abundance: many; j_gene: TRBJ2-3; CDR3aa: CASSQGLAGGDTQYF; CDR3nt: TGTGCCAGCAGCCAAGGACTAGCGGGAGGGGATACGCAGTATTTT
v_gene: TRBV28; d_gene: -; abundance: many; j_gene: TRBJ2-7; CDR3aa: CASNDRSVGVYEQYF; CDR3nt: TGTGCCAGCAATGACAGGTCGGTCGGGGTCTACGAGCAGTACTTC
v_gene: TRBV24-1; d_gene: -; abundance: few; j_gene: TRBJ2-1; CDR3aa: CATSDFRGSEQFF; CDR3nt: TGTGCCACCAGTGATTTTCGGGGGAGTGAGCAGTTCTTC
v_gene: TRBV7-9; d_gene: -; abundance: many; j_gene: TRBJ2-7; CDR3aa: CASSLVDYEQYF; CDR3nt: TGTGCCAGCAGCCTAGTCGATTACGAGCAGTACTTC
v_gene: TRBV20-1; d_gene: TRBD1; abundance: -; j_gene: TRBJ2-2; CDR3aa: CSARTGVGGELLF; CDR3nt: TGCAGTGCTAGGACAGGGGTTGGCGGGGAGCTGCTTTTT
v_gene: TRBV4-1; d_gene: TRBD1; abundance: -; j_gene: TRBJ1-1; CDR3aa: CASSQDGTGIWTEAFF; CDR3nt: TGCGCCAGCAGCCAAGACGGGACAGGGATTTGGACTGAAGCTTTCTTT
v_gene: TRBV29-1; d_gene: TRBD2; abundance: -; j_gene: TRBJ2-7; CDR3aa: CSVAVGLAGGEQYF; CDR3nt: TGCAGCGTGGCCGTCGGACTAGCGGGAGGAGAGCAGTACTTC
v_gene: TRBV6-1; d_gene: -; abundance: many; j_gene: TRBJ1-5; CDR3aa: CASSTGYQPQHF; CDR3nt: TGTGCCAGTAGTACGGGGTACCAGCCCCAGCATTTT
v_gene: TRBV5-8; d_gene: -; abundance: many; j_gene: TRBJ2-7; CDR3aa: CASSPYNSPYEQYF; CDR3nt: TGTGCCAGCAGCCCGTATAACAGCCCCTACGAGCAGTACTTC
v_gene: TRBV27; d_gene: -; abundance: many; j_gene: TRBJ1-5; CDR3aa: CASSLGIYQPQHF; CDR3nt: TGTGCCAGCAGTTTAGGGATATATCAGCCCCAGCATTTT
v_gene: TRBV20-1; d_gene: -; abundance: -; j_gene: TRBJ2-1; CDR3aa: CSAPKDLMVYEQFF; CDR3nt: TGCAGTGCTCCAAAGGACTTAATGGTCTATGAGCAGTTCTTC
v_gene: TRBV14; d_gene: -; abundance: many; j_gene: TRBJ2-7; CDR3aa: CASSQVFGVTHEQYF; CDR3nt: TGTGCCAGCAGCCAAGTTTTCGGGGTCACCCACGAGCAGTACTTC
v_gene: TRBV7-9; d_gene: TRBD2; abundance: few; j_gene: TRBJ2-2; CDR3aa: CASSQLAGDDTGELFF; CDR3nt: TGTGCCAGCAGTCAACTAGCGGGAGATGACACCGGGGAGCTGTTTTTT
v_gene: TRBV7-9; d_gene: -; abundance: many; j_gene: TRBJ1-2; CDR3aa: CASSLQGYDYGYTF; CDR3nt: TGTGCCAGCAGCTTACAGGGTTATGACTATGGCTACACCTTC
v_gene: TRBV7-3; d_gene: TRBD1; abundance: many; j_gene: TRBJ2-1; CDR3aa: CASSLTGSNEQFF; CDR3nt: TGTGCCAGCAGCCTGACAGGGTCCAATGAGCAGTTCTTC
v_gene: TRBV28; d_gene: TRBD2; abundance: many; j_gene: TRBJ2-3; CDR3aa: CASSFPTSGDRDTQYF; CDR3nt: TGTGCCAGCAGTTTCCCGACTAGCGGGGACAGAGATACGCAGTATTTT
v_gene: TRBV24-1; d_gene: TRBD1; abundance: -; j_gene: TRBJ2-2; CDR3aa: CATRETGEFTGELFF; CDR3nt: TGTGCCACCAGGGAGACAGGGGAATTCACCGGGGAGCTGTTTTTT